The clone carrying this T cell receptor (beta chain) showed up just a few times. Authors' analysis steps: Reference gene primer amplification yielded estimated nucleated cell counts. Measured with immunoSEQ multiplex PCR; TCRdb has only the in-frame clones, and not every one. The V and J calls and clone size were taken over from that table, and D and trimming were inferred from the DNA. The table has about 280,000 clones, roughly 90% seen once. These data are taken from a study of blood T cell repertoires in COVID-19. Study in general: The United States, Italy and Spain provided the acute and convalescent COVID-19 samples. Sources were T cells, B-cell-depleted T cells, or PBMCs; the material itself was cDNA or gDNA.

Germline CDR1 is LGHNA and CDR2 is YSLEER. V dropped 0 bases and J dropped 8 bases, with 10 bases sitting between them. The CDR3 covers 13 residues. This rearrangement joins TRBV4-3 to TRBJ1-2; possible D gene TRBD1, 6 bases. Sequences were obtained from peripheral blood. This clonotype originated in a woman aged 50 to 60 who had recovered from COVID-19. Here the CDR3 reads CASSQDGQSGYTF. DNA of the CDR3: TGCGCCAGCAGCCAAGACGGACAGAGCGGCTACACCTTC.